The 10 T cell receptor beta chains given below trace back to one sample, sequenced in a study of cytomegalovirus exposure and HLA in healthy donors. The study ran its PCR with 60 Vbeta and 13 Jbeta primers. Using immunoSEQ multiplex PCR, the repertoire was profiled, and TCRdb retains in-frame clones only, with some absent. The data hold 150,000 or so clones, with about four fifths observed a single time. The specimen sequenced was PBMCs. The receptors shown here come from a woman younger than 35 in good health and CMV-seropositive.

The V and J genes are TRBV25-1 and TRBJ1-4; D is possibly TRBD1 (5 bases). CDR1 and CDR2 (germline): MGHDK, SYGVNS. The V and J ends lost 8 bases and 3 bases respectively, with 7 bases between them. The CDR3 contains 12 residues. CDR3 in amino acids: CASGAPNEKLFF. CDR3 DNA sequence: TGTGCCAGCGGGGCACCTAATGAAAAACTGTTTTTT.

The chain carries TRBV5-1 and TRBJ2-3, with 10 bases matching TRBD2. Germline trimming cut 7 bases from V and 1 base from J; bases unmatched to any gene: 3. The length of the CDR3 is 14 residues. Per the germline V gene, CDR1 is SGHRS and CDR2 is YFSETQ. The CDR3 DNA reads TGCGCCAGCCAAACTAGCGGGGGCACAGATACGCAGTATTTT. The encoded protein is CASQTSGGTDTQYF.

The chain couples TRBV6-6 to TRBJ2-7; a weak D match, TRBD2 (5 bases). V was shortened by 8 bases and J by 2 bases, with 10 bases between the two germline ends. Germline lookup yields CDR1 MNHNY and CDR2 SVGAGI (reference sequence). There are 12 residues in the CDR3. Here the CDR3 DNA reads TGTGCCAGCGGAGGAGAAACCTACGAGCAGTACTTC. Protein: CASGGETYEQYF.

V and J are TRBV29-1 and TRBJ2-3; 9 nucleotides agree with TRBD1. The V and J ends lost 7 bases and 5 bases, in that order; junction bases with no gene match: 10. Looked up from germline, CDR1 is SQVTM and CDR2 is ANQGSEA. The CDR3 totals 14 residues. CDR3 sequence reads: CSGGQGRGRDTQYF. DNA for the CDR3: TGCAGCGGCGGACAGGGGCGGGGGCGAGATACGCAGTATTTT.

The V call is TRBV5-4, the J call TRBJ2-7; TRBD2 agrees at 14 bases. Trimming cost V 5 bases and J 3 bases; bases outside gene matches: 16. CDR3 size: 19 residues. Germline-derived CDR1 and CDR2 are SGHNT and YYREEE (reference sequence). The CDR3 reads CASRNAGTSGGTWNYEQYF. CDR3 nucleotides: TGTGCCAGCAGAAATGCCGGGACTAGCGGGGGAACATGGAACTACGAGCAGTACTTC.

The V and J genes are TRBV2 and TRBJ1-6; D remains unclear. Trimming stripped 7 bases from V and 9 bases from J, with 10 bases between. The CDR3 loop spans 12 amino acids. The germline CDR1 and CDR2 sequences are SNHLY and FYNNEI. The CDR3 loop is CASTRELSPLHF. The CDR3 DNA sequence: TGTGCCAGCACCCGGGAGCTTTCACCCCTCCACTTT. Together with reference TRBV2 and TRBJ1-6, the CDR3 gives the full variable domain: EPEVTQTPSHQVTQMGQEVILRCVPISNHLYFYWYRQILGQKVEFLVSFYNNEISEKSEIFDDQFSVERPDGSNFTLKIRSTKLEDSAMYFCASTRELSPLHFGNGTRLTVT.

The genes are TRBV4-2 and TRBJ2-5, with 8 bases lining up with TRBD2. The junction had 12 bases not matched to a gene; V was cut back by 1 base and J by 5 bases. Germline lookup yields CDR1 LGHNA and CDR2 YNFKEQ. This CDR3 spans 17 amino acids. CDR3 amino acids: CASSQVYSGVAGETQYF. In DNA form, the CDR3 reads TGTGCCAGCAGCCAAGTTTACTCTGGCGTAGCGGGGGAGACCCAGTACTTC.

The chain employs TRBV6-5 and TRBJ1-5, with D possibly TRBD1 on 5 matching bases. The V gene lost 0 bases and the J gene lost 5 bases, with 11 bases spanning the gap. Looked up from germline, CDR1 is MNHEY and CDR2 is SVGAGI. The CDR3 totals 15 residues. The CDR3 here is CASSYSWGDHQPQHF. The CDR3 DNA reads TGTGCCAGCAGTTACTCTTGGGGGGACCATCAGCCCCAGCATTTT.

The chain combines TRBV6-5 with TRBJ2-7; 9 positions match TRBD1. Germline V gene data show CDR1 as MNHEY and CDR2 as SVGAGI. CDR3 length: 14 amino acids. Trimming at V came to 5 bases and at J to 7 bases, leaving 9 bases not matched to a gene. The CDR3 loop reads CASSRDRALVEQYF. For the CDR3, the DNA is TGTGCCAGCAGTCGGGACAGGGCCTTGGTGGAGCAGTACTTC.

This sequence joins TRBV7-9 and TRBJ1-4; tentative D call: TRBD1 (5 bases). The germline CDR1 and CDR2 sequences are SEHNR and FQNEAQ (reference sequence). This CDR3 region has 13 residues. V was pared by 8 bases and J by 8 bases, with 15 bases between. CDR3 residues: CASRGFGGEKLFF. In DNA, the CDR3 is TGTGCCAGCCGGGGGTTTGGAGGCGAAAAACTGTTTTTT. The whole variable domain, filled in from reference TRBV7-9 and TRBJ1-4, reads DTGVSQNPRHKITKRGQNVTFRCDPISEHNRLYWYRQTLGQGPEFLTYFQNEAQLEKSRLLSDRFSAERPKGSFSTLEIQRTEQGDSAMYLCASRGFGGEKLFFGSGTQLSVL.